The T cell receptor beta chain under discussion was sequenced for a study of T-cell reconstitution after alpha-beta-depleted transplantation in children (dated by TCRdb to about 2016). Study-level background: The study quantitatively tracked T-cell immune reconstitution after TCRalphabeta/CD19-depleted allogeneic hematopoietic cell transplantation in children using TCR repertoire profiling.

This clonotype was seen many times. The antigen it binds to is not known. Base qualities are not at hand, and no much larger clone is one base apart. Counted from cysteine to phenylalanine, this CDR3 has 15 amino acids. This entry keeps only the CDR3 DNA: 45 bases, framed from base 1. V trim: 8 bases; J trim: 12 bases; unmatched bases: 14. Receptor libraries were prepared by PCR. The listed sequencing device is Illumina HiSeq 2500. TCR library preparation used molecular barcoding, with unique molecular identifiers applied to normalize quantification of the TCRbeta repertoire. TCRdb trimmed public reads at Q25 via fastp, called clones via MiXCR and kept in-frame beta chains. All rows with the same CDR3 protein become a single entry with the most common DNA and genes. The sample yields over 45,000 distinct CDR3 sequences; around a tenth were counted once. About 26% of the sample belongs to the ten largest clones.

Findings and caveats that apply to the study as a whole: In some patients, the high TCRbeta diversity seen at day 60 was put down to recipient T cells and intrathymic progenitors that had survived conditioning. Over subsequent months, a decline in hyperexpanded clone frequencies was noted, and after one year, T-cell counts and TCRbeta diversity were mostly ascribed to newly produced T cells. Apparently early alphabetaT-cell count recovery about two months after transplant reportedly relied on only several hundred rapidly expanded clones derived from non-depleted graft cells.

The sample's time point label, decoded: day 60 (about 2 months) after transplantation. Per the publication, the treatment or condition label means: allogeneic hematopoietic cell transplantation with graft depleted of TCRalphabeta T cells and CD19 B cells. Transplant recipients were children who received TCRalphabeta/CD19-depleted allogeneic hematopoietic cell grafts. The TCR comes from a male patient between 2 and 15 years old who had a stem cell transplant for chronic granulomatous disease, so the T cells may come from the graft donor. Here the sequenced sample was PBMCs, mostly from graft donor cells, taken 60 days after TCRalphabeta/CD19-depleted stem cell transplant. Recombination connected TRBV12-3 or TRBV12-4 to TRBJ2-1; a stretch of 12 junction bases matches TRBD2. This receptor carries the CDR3 CASSQGGLAGATQFF. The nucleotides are TGTGCCAGCTCCCAGGGGGGACTAGCGGGCGCAACGCAGTTCTTC.